A selection of T cell receptor beta chains follows, all from one sample in a study of blood T cell repertoires in COVID-19. Sequencing was performed with immunoSEQ multiplex PCR; in TCRdb, only in-frame clones are kept and a portion is missing. Altogether about half a million clones are present, 70% to 90% being singletons, with the ten largest covering 3.2%. The sequencing sample was made of peripheral blood. The receptors originated from a human donor in a cohort sampled during active COVID-19. CDR3s include the opening cysteine and the closing phenylalanine or tryptophan. D genes are given only for firm matches. Only part of the rows carry a size: once, few, many, or a class if the clone is expanded.

V gene	D gene	J gene	clone size	CDR3 length	CDR3 protein	CDR3 DNA
TRBV19	.	TRBJ2-7	.	15	CASSIRDSSVYEQYF	TGTGCCAGTAGTATTCGGGACTCCTCGGTGTACGAGCAGTACTTC
TRBV6-5	.	TRBJ2-6	.	16	CASSYSWGAGANVLTF	TGTGCCAGCAGTTACTCATGGGGGGCTGGGGCCAACGTCCTGACTTTC
TRBV6-5	.	TRBJ2-2	once	13	CASRTSRWEKLFF	TGTGCCAGCAGGACGTCTAGATGGGAGAAGCTGTTTTTT
TRBV3-1/TRBV3-2	.	TRBJ1-1	.	13	CASSQVSHTEAFF	TGTGCCAGCAGCCAAGTATCCCACACTGAAGCTTTCTTT
TRBV7-7	TRBD1	TRBJ2-3	.	16	CASSSGQGRSTDTQYF	TGTGCTAGCAGCTCAGGACAGGGTAGGAGCACAGATACGCAGTATTTT
TRBV24-1	.	TRBJ2-2	.	14	CATGGEGDTGELFF	TGTGCCACCGGTGGAGAGGGCGACACCGGGGAGCTGTTTTTT
TRBV5-1	TRBD1	TRBJ1-2	.	15	CASSLGTGDYYGYTF	TGCGCCAGCAGCTTAGGGACAGGGGATTACTATGGCTACACCTTC
TRBV27	.	TRBJ1-5	.	16	CASSLGGAYSNQPQHF	TGTGCCAGCAGTTTAGGGGGGGCCTATAGCAATCAGCCCCAGCATTTT
TRBV7-9	.	TRBJ2-7	.	14	CASRGAGAGYEQYF	TGTGCCAGCAGGGGGGCGGGAGCGGGTTACGAGCAGTACTTC
TRBV9	.	TRBJ2-6	.	15	CASSVHPSGANVLTF	TGTGCCAGCAGCGTCCATCCCTCTGGGGCCAACGTCCTGACTTTC
TRBV29-1	.	TRBJ2-3	.	15	CSAGWSGRGTDTQYF	TGCAGCGCAGGTTGGTCAGGGCGAGGCACAGATACGCAGTATTTT
TRBV6-6	.	TRBJ2-1	.	14	CASSYGQLTNEQFF	TGTGCCAGCAGTTACGGACAGCTAACCAATGAGCAGTTCTTC
TRBV5-1	.	TRBJ2-5	.	18	CASSGGPRAGGGQETQYF	TGCGCCAGCAGCGGAGGGCCTCGGGCCGGGGGAGGTCAAGAGACCCAGTACTTC
TRBV24-1	TRBD2	TRBJ2-3	.	17	CATSDLLAGGGTDTQYF	TGTGCCACCAGTGATCTACTAGCGGGAGGAGGTACAGATACGCAGTATTTT
TRBV14	TRBD2	TRBJ2-1	.	15	CASSHGLASYNEQFF	TGTGCCAGCAGCCACGGACTAGCCTCCTACAATGAGCAGTTCTTC
TRBV6-6	TRBD1	TRBJ1-5	.	15	CASSYSTGGVQPQHF	TGTGCCAGCAGTTACTCGACAGGGGGGGTTCAGCCCCAGCATTTT
TRBV19	.	TRBJ1-2	.	11	CASSIFYGYTF	TGTGCCAGTAGTATCTTCTATGGCTACACCTTC
TRBV7-2	.	TRBJ1-1	.	15	CASSLAMGGDTEAFF	TGTGCCAGCAGCTTAGCGATGGGGGGGGACACTGAAGCTTTCTTT
TRBV7-9	TRBD2	TRBJ2-7	once	15	CASSRLAGGPGEQYF	TGTGCCAGCAGCCGACTAGCGGGAGGGCCGGGCGAGCAGTACTTC
TRBV19	.	TRBJ1-6	.	13	CASRLTDLSPLHF	TGTGCCAGTAGGTTGACAGACTTATCACCCCTCCACTTT
TRBV7-9	.	TRBJ1-1	.	15	CASRVTPGKNTEAFF	TGTGCCAGCAGAGTTACCCCGGGGAAGAACACTGAAGCTTTCTTT
TRBV30	TRBD2	TRBJ2-2	once	19	CAWSFDASGRVTNTGELFF	TGTGCCTGGAGTTTCGATGCTAGCGGGAGGGTTACGAACACCGGGGAGCTGTTTTTT
TRBV3-1/TRBV3-2	TRBD1	TRBJ1-2	.	16	CASSQEDRGRPDGYTF	TGTGCCAGCAGCCAAGAGGACAGGGGGCGCCCAGACGGCTACACCTTC
TRBV27	.	TRBJ2-5	.	13	CASSPGHTETQYF	TGTGCCAGCAGCCCGGGACACACAGAGACCCAGTACTTC
TRBV6-5	.	TRBJ2-3	.	12	CASSSSADTQYF	TGTGCCAGCAGTAGTTCAGCAGATACGCAGTATTTT
TRBV6-5	TRBD1	TRBJ1-2	.	14	CASRAGGSGYGYTF	TGTGCCAGCAGGGCAGGGGGCAGTGGCTATGGCTACACCTTC
TRBV2	.	TRBJ1-5	.	14	CASSEARGRQPQHF	TGTGCCAGCAGTGAAGCCCGGGGTCGCCAGCCCCAGCATTTT
TRBV20-1	.	TRBJ1-4	.	11	CSARRGEKLFF	TGCAGTGCCCGAAGGGGGGAAAAACTGTTTTTT
TRBV5-1	TRBD2	TRBJ2-3	.	16	CASSRGTSGNADTQYF	TGCGCCAGCAGCAGAGGGACTAGCGGGAACGCAGATACGCAGTATTTT
TRBV18	TRBD1	TRBJ2-4	.	14	CASSPGQGWNIQYF	TGTGCCAGCTCACCGGGACAGGGTTGGAACATTCAGTACTTC
TRBV2	.	TRBJ2-1	.	11	CASRVYNEQFF	TGTGCCAGCCGGGTATACAATGAGCAGTTCTTC
TRBV21-1	.	TRBJ2-7	.	15	CASSTGTGGNDEQYF	TGTGCCAGCAGCACTGGGACAGGGGGGAACGACGAGCAGTACTTC
TRBV5-4	TRBD2	TRBJ2-1	once	16	CASSLVATSGSYEQFF	TGTGCCAGCAGCTTGGTTGCGACTAGCGGGAGCTATGAGCAGTTCTTC
TRBV11-3	TRBD2	TRBJ2-1	.	16	CASSKISGRGDNEQFF	TGTGCCAGCAGCAAAATAAGCGGGAGAGGGGACAATGAGCAGTTCTTC
TRBV5-1	.	TRBJ1-3	.	16	CASSLVAGRSGNTIYF	TGCGCCAGCAGCTTGGTGGCAGGTCGCTCTGGAAACACCATATATTTT
TRBV6-2/TRBV6-3	TRBD1	TRBJ1-4	.	14	CASCRDRGSEKLFF	TGTGCCAGCTGCCGGGACAGGGGATCTGAAAAACTGTTTTTT
TRBV7-3	TRBD1	TRBJ2-7	.	14	CASSLYAGGSEQYF	TGTGCCAGCAGCTTATATGCAGGGGGCAGCGAGCAGTACTTC
TRBV6-2/TRBV6-3	.	TRBJ2-4	.	14	CASSYGTAKNIQYF	TGTGCCAGCAGTTACGGGACTGCCAAAAACATTCAGTACTTC
TRBV30	TRBD2	TRBJ2-2	.	15	CAFTLAGLYTGELFF	TGTGCCTTCACTCTAGCGGGACTGTACACCGGGGAGCTGTTTTTT
TRBV19	.	TRBJ1-5	.	16	CASSTYPGQTNQPQHF	TGTGCCAGTAGTACCTACCCAGGACAGACAAATCAGCCCCAGCATTTT
TRBV10-2	.	TRBJ1-1	few	14	CASTVEAGVTEAFF	TGCGCCAGCACGGTTGAGGCGGGGGTCACTGAAGCTTTCTTT
TRBV15	TRBD1	TRBJ1-4	.	17	CATIRRGQGFSYEKLFF	TGTGCCACCATCAGGCGGGGACAGGGGTTCTCATATGAAAAACTGTTTTTT
TRBV4-2	TRBD2	TRBJ2-3	.	18	CASSHGLAGEWGTDTQYF	TGTGCCAGCAGCCACGGACTAGCGGGAGAGTGGGGTACAGATACGCAGTATTTT
TRBV23-1	.	TRBJ1-1	.	10	CASSRQKAFF	TGCGCCAGCAGTCGTCAGAAGGCTTTCTTT
TRBV2	TRBD1	TRBJ2-7	.	14	CASSGTGAFYEQYF	TGTGCCAGCAGTGGGACAGGAGCCTTTTACGAGCAGTACTTC
TRBV27	TRBD1	TRBJ2-2	.	16	CASSLTGTANTGELFF	TGTGCCAGCTCCTTAACCGGGACAGCGAACACCGGGGAGCTGTTTTTT
TRBV6-1	.	TRBJ1-5	few	12	CASSESYQPQHF	TGTGCCAGCAGTGAATCCTATCAGCCCCAGCATTTT
TRBV30	.	TRBJ1-5	.	13	CAWSPEGDQPQHF	TGTGCCTGGAGTCCAGAGGGAGATCAGCCCCAGCATTTT
TRBV5-4	TRBD2	TRBJ2-5	.	16	CASSLGTSGSLETQYF	TGTGCCAGCAGCTTAGGGACTAGCGGGAGTTTGGAGACCCAGTACTTC
TRBV29-1	TRBD1	TRBJ1-1	.	14	CSVDRDSLNTEAFF	TGCAGCGTAGACCGGGACAGCCTGAACACTGAAGCTTTCTTT
TRBV2	.	TRBJ1-5	.	14	CASSSTGYNQPQHF	TGTGCCAGCAGTTCAACAGGTTACAATCAGCCCCAGCATTTT
TRBV30	.	TRBJ2-5	.	13	CAWSVSLQETQYF	TGTGCCTGGAGTGTATCCCTCCAGGAGACCCAGTACTTC
TRBV7-3	.	TRBJ2-1	.	15	CASSRIPTGYNEQFF	TGTGCCAGCAGCCGGATCCCGACAGGTTACAATGAGCAGTTCTTC
TRBV30	.	TRBJ1-5	.	15	CAWRQGGSRNQPQHF	TGTGCCTGGAGGCAGGGAGGGAGTCGCAATCAGCCCCAGCATTTT